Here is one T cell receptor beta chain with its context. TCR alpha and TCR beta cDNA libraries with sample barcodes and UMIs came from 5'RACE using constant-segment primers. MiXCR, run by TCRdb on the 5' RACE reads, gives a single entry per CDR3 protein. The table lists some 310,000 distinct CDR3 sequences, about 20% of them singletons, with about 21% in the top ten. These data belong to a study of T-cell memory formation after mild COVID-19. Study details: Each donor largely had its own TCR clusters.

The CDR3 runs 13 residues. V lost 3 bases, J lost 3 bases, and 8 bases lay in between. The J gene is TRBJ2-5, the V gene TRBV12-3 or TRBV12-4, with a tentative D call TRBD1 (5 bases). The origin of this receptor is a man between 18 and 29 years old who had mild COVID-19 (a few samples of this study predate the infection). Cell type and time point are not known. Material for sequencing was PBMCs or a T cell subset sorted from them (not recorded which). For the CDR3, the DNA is TGTGCCAGCAGTTTCGGACAAAAAGAGACCCAGTACTTC. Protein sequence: CASSFGQKETQYF.